This TCR beta chain is from a study of blood T cell repertoires in COVID-19. The wider study: There were acute and convalescent COVID-19 samples, and they came from the United States, Italy and Spain. Sample material is recorded as cDNA or gDNA derived from T cells, B-cell-depleted T cells, or PBMCs.

Authors' methods: Using reference gene primer amplification, nucleated cell counts were estimated. The protocol was immunoSEQ multiplex PCR, while the TCRdb copy is restricted to in-frame clones and leaves out a portion. That table is the source of V, J and clone size, and D and trimming were worked out from the DNA. The sample contains about 150,000 clones, more than 75% of which appear only once. The origin of this receptor is a man between 60 and 70 years old with acute or convalescent COVID-19. The specimen sequenced was peripheral blood.

CDR3 DNA sequence: TGTGCCAGCAGCTTAATGACAGATCTAGCCAAAAACATTCAGTACTTC. Protein product: CASSLMTDLAKNIQYF. V usage is TRBV11-2 and J usage is TRBJ2-4; D possibly corresponds to TRBD1 (5 bases). The V end lost 2 bases, the J end lost 0 bases, and 11 bases lay between the germline ends. There are 16 residues in the CDR3. The V gene's germline CDR1 is SGHAT and CDR2 FQNNGV.